Sequencing of this T cell receptor beta chain was carried out in a study of blood T cell repertoires in COVID-19. Turning to the study itself: The United States, Italy and Spain provided the acute and convalescent COVID-19 samples. PBMCs, B-cell-depleted T cells, or T cells were the source of the cDNA or gDNA that made up the material.

This clone was seen more than once but under ten times. Original data processing: Amplification of reference gene primers provided the estimated nucleated cell counts. Generated by immunoSEQ multiplex PCR, the TCRdb table keeps only in-frame clones and is missing some. V, J and clone size derive from that table, while D and trimming were established from the DNA sequence. Of over 70,000 clones listed, approximately 80% are singletons. V trimming: 7 bases; J trimming: 0 bases; junction bases outside the gene matches: 5. The CDR3 covers 15 residues. CDR1 is LNHDA, CDR2 SQIVND, per germline (reference sequence). The Seattle patients joined while their infection was active and were tracked longitudinally afterward.

Sequenced material: peripheral blood. The TCR comes from a young man with COVID-19, enrolled during active disease. The chain couples TRBV19 to TRBJ1-5; 8 positions agree with TRBD1. The CDR3 loop is CASKDRAGSNQPQHF. The CDR3 DNA is TGTGCCAGTAAGGACAGGGCCGGTAGCAATCAGCCCCAGCATTTT.